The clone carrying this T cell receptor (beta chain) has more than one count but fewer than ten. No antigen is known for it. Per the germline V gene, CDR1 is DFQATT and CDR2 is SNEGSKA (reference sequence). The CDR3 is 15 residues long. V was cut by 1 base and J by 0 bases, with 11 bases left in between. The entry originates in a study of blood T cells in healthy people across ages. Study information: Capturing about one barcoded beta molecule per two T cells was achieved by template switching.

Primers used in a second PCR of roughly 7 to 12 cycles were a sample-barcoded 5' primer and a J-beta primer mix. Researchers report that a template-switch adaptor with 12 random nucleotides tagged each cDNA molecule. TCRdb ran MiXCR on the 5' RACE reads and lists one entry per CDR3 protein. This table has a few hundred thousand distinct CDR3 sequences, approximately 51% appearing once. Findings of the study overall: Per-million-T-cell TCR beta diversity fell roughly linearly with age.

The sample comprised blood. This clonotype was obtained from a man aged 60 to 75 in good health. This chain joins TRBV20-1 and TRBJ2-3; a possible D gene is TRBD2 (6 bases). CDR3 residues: CSARASGTSTDTQYF. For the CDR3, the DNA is TGCAGTGCTAGAGCATCGGGGACTAGCACAGATACGCAGTATTTT.